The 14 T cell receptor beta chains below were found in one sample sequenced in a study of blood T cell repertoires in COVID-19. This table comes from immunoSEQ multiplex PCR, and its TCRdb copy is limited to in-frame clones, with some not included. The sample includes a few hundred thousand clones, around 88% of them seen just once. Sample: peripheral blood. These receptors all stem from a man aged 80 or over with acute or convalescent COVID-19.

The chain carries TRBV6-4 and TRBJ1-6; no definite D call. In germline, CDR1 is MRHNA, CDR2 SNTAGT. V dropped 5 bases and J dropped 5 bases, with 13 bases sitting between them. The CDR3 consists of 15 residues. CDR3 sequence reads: CASSHEAGNNSPLHF. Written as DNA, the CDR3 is TGTGCCAGCAGTCACGAGGCTGGAAATAATTCACCCCTCCACTTT.

CDR3 bases: TGTGCCAGCAGTCCCCGGGCGGCAGGGGGCTACACCTTC. Translating gives CASSPRAAGGYTF. The chain is built from TRBV12-3 or TRBV12-4 and TRBJ1-2; a possible D gene is TRBD1 (5 bases). The CDR3 loop spans 13 amino acids. V lost 5 bases and J lost 8, with 15 bases in between.

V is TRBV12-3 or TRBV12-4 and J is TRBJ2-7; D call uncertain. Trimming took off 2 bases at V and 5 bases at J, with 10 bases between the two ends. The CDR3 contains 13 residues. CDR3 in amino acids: CASSLFGGNEQYF. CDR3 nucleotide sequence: TGTGCCAGCAGTTTATTCGGTGGTAACGAGCAGTACTTC.

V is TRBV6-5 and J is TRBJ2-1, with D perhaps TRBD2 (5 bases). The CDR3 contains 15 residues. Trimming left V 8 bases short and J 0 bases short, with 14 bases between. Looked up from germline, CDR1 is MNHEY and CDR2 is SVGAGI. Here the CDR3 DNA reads TGTGCCAGCTTTCGCGCGCGGGCCTCCTACAATGAGCAGTTCTTC. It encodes CASFRARASYNEQFF.

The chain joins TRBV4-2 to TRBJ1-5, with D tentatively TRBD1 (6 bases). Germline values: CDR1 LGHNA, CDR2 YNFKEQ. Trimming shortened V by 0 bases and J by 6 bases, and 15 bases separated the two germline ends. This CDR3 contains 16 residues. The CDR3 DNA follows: TGTGCCAGCAGCCAAGATGCCCGGACAGTAATTCAGCCCCAGCATTTT. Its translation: CASSQDARTVIQPQHF.

This CDR3 reads CASSLATSGKNIQYF. As DNA, the CDR3 is TGTGCCAGCAGCTTAGCCACTAGCGGGAAAAACATTCAGTACTTC. V gene TRBV7-2 combines with J gene TRBJ2-4; 9 bases are shared with TRBD2. The V segment lost 0 bases and the J segment 4 bases; nucleotides outside the gene matches: 1. Germline V CDR1 and CDR2: SGHTA, FQGNSA. The length of the CDR3 is 15 residues. Full variable domain (outside the CDR3, taken from reference TRBV7-2 and TRBJ2-4): GAGVSQSPSNKVTEKGKDVELRCDPISGHTALYWYRQSLGQGLEFLIYFQGNSAPDKSGLPSDRFSAERTGGSVSTLTIQRTQQEDSAVYLCASSLATSGKNIQYFGAGTRLSVL.

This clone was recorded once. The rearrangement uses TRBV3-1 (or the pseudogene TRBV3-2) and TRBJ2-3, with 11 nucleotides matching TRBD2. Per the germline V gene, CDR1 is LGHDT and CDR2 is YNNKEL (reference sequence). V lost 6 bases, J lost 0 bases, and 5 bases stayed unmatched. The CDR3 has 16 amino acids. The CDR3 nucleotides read TGTGCCAGCAGTGCCGGGACTAGCGGTAGCACAGATACGCAGTATTTT. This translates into CASSAGTSGSTDTQYF.

CDR3 in DNA: TGTGCCAGTAGTATAGCCGCGGCACCTAACTATGGCTACACCTTC. As protein: CASSIAAAPNYGYTF. This chain joins TRBV19 and TRBJ1-2; D is unresolved. This CDR3 has 15 amino acids. Germline CDR1 and CDR2: LNHDA and SQIVND (reference sequence). Trimming pared 1 base from V and 0 bases from J, leaving 9 bases between.

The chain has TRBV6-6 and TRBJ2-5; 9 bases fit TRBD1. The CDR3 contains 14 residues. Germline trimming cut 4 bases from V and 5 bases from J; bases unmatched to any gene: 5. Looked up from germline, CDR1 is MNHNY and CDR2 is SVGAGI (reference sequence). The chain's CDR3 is CASSSGTGTETQYF. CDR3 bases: TGTGCCAGCAGTTCGGGGACAGGGACGGAGACCCAGTACTTC.

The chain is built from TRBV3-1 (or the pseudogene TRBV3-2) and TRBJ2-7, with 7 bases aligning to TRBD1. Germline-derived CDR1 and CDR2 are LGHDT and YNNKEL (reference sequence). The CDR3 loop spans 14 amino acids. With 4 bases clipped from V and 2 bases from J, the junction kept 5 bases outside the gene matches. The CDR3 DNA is TGTGCCAGCAGCCCCCAGACAGGGACCTACGAGCAGTACTTC. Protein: CASSPQTGTYEQYF.

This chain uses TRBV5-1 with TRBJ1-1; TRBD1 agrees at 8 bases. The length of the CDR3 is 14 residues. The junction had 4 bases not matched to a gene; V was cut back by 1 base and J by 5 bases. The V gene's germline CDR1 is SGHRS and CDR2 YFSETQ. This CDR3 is CASSLLTGETEAFF. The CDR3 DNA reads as TGCGCCAGCAGCTTGCTGACAGGGGAGACTGAAGCTTTCTTT.

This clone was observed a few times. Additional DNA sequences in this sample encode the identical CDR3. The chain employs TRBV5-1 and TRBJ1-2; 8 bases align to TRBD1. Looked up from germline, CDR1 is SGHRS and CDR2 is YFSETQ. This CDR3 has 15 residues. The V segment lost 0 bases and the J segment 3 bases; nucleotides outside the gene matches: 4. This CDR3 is CASSLGQGRDYGYTF. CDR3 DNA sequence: TGCGCCAGCAGCTTGGGACAGGGGAGAGACTATGGCTACACCTTC.

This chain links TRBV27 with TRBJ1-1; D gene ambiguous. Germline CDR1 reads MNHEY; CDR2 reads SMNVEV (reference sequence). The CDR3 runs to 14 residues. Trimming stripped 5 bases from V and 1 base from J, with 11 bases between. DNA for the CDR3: TGTGCCAGCAGTCCCCTCCGGGAGAACACTGAAGCTTTCTTT. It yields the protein CASSPLRENTEAFF.

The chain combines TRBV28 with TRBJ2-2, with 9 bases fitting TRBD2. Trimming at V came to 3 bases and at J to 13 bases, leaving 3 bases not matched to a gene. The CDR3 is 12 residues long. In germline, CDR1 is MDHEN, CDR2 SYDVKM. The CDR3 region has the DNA TGTGCCAGCAGTTTGAAACTAGCGGGGCTGTTTTTT. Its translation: CASSLKLAGLFF.